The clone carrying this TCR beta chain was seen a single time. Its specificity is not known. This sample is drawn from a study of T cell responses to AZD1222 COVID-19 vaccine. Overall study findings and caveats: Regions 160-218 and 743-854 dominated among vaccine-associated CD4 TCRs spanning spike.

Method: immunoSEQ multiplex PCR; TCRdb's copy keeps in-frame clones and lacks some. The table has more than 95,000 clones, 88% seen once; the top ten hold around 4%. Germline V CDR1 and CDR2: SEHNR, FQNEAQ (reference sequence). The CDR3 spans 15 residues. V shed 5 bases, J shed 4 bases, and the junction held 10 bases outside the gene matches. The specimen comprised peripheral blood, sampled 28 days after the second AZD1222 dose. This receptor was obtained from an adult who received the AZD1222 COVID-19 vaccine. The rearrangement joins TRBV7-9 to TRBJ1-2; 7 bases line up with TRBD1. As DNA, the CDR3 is TGTGCCAGCAGCATCGGGACAGTGAACCTCTATGGCTACACCTTC. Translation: CASSIGTVNLYGYTF. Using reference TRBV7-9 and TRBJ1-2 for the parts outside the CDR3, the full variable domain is DTGVSQNPRHKITKRGQNVTFRCDPISEHNRLYWYRQTLGQGPEFLTYFQNEAQLEKSRLLSDRFSAERPKGSFSTLEIQRTEQGDSAMYLCASSIGTVNLYGYTFGSGTRLTVV.